This T cell receptor (beta chain) was recovered during a study of blood T cell repertoires in COVID-19 (dated by TCRdb to the early 2020s). About the full investigation: Collaborator samples came from the United States, Italy and Spain and covered acute and convalescent phases of COVID-19. The material from the prospective study consisted of cDNA or gDNA derived from T cells, B-cell-depleted T cells, or PBMCs. Subjects who had been exposed to COVID-19, were actively infected with it, or had recovered from it provided the deeply sampled blood TCRbeta repertoires that made up the dataset. The repertoires were made available in a free public database intended to serve as a resource for research on the immune response to SARS-CoV-2. The samples were drawn from the first 160 participants of the ongoing ImmuneRACE study and from some 1,300 subjects provided by 6 global collaborators. The sample metadata nearly always contained a de-identified subject ID, COVID-19 status, age in years and sex. Where available, HLA class I and class II types were obtained from metadata supplied by the sample provider rather than from assay-based typing. The full study reports these points: How much clinical and demographic metadata was included differed by source and by participant, and the metadata was provided uncurated.

Collaborating institutions collected whole blood in K2EDTA tubes following their own protocols. Collaborator samples were shipped for TCRbeta analysis as frozen whole blood, isolated PBMCs, or DNA extracted from either sample type. V was cut back by 0 bases and J by 4 bases, leaving a gap of 10 bases between them. Including the terminal cysteine and phenylalanine, the CDR3 comprises 14 residues. The CDR3 DNA has 42 bases and is translated from base 1. From a lookup of the germline V gene (reference sequence), CDR1 and CDR2 are GTSNPN and SVGIG. TCRbeta CDR3 regions were amplified from genomic DNA by means of the immunoSEQ Assay, a bias-controlled multiplex PCR. The paper's data handling went like this. Within the assay, amplification of reference gene primers was used to estimate how many nucleated cells each sample contained. To quantify the absolute abundance of each unique TCRbeta CDR3 rearrangement, sequence reads were collapsed and filtered. For each sample, productive Simpson clonality was calculated as the square root of Simpson's diversity index across productive rearrangements. Not all clones reach the TCRdb copy of this immuneACCESS table, which keeps in-frame sequences only. Checked studies attribute under half of the gap to unresolved V genes and leave the rest unexplained. The DNA was the basis for D and trimming; V, J and clone size are from that table. In all, the sample holds around 250,000 clones, and almost 85% of those were seen once. The biggest ten clones account for approximately 5% of the sample.

As regards this clone: Its antigen is unknown. Per-nucleotide qualities are absent, and no much larger clonotype sits a single base away. Other DNA variants within this sample encode the same CDR3.

The receptor was derived from a man in his fifties or sixties with active or convalescent COVID-19. The chain is made from TRBV30 and TRBJ1-5, with the D gene not clear enough to name. Sequencing used peripheral blood. CDR3 region: CAWSVQGGNQPQHF. The nucleotide sequence is TGTGCCTGGAGTGTACAAGGAGGTAATCAGCCCCAGCATTTT.